What follows are 22 T cell receptor beta chains derived from one specimen sequenced in a study of control samples from healthy donors and cancer patients. The method was immunoSEQ multiplex PCR; TCRdb's version includes in-frame clones alone and lacks a portion of them. The data show about 220,000 clones, with just under 95% seen just once and over 1.2% held by the top ten. The sample comprised blood. The receptor source for this set is a man aged 50-59 years in good health.

The genes are TRBV28 and TRBJ2-5; TRBD2 agrees at 7 bases. The J segment lost 5 bases and the V segment lost 9 bases, leaving 0 bases of the junction unmatched. CDR1 is MDHEN, CDR2 SYDVKM, per germline. This CDR3 has 10 amino acids. This chain's CDR3 is CASSGETQYF. CDR3 DNA sequence: TGTGCCAGTAGCGGGGAGACCCAGTACTTC.

The J gene is TRBJ1-2, the V gene TRBV25-1; D remains unclear. The CDR3 is 13 residues long. The V and J ends lost 4 bases and 3 bases respectively, with 9 bases between them. The V gene's germline CDR1 is MGHDK and CDR2 SYGVNS. This chain's CDR3 is CASSVSLDYGYTF. In DNA form, the CDR3 reads TGTGCCAGCAGTGTAAGCCTGGACTATGGCTACACCTTC.

V gene TRBV5-1 combines with J gene TRBJ2-3; D not certain. The germline CDR1 and CDR2 sequences are SGHRS and YFSETQ. This CDR3 comprises 13 residues. V was pared by 0 bases and J by 9 bases, with 11 bases between. CDR3 sequence: CASSLAARSTQYF. In nucleotides, the CDR3 is TGCGCCAGCAGCTTGGCCGCGAGGTCCACGCAGTATTTT.

The V call is TRBV5-1, the J call TRBJ2-4; tentatively, D is TRBD1 (5 bases). CDR1 and CDR2 (germline): SGHRS, YFSETQ. V was trimmed by 0 bases and J by 0 bases, leaving 10 bases between them. This CDR3 spans 16 amino acids. CDR3 amino acids: CASSLEGQLAKNIQYF. DNA for the CDR3: TGCGCCAGCAGCTTGGAGGGGCAGCTAGCCAAAAACATTCAGTACTTC. Looking up the rest from reference TRBV5-1 and TRBJ2-4 gives the full variable domain: KAGVTQTPRYLIKTRGQQVTLSCSPISGHRSVSWYQQTPGQGLQFLFEYFSETQRNKGNFPGRFSGRQFSNSRSEMNVSTLELGDSALYLCASSLEGQLAKNIQYFGAGTRLSVL.

The chain recombines TRBV5-4 with TRBJ2-7; tentative D call: TRBD1 (5 bases). The CDR3 extends over 13 amino acids. Germline values: CDR1 SGHNT, CDR2 YYREEE (reference sequence). The germline V and J ends were trimmed by 5 bases and 0 bases, with 9 bases remaining between them. The chain's CDR3 is CASRRQSSYEQYF. As DNA, the CDR3 is TGTGCCAGCAGAAGACAGAGCTCCTACGAGCAGTACTTC.

The chain carries TRBV30 and TRBJ1-1; D remains ambiguous. The V and J ends lost 5 bases and 0 bases respectively, with 13 bases between them. Germline CDR1 is GTSNPN and CDR2 is SVGIG (reference sequence). The CDR3 contains 14 residues. CDR3 sequence: CAWLPGVMNTEAFF. For the CDR3, the DNA is TGTGCCTGGCTACCTGGGGTTATGAACACTGAAGCTTTCTTT. Complete variable domain (other parts from reference TRBV30 and TRBJ1-1): SQTIHQWPATLVQPVGSPLSLECTVEGTSNPNLYWYRQAAGRGLQLLFYSVGIGQISSEVPQNLSASRPQDRQFILSSKKLLLSDSGFYLCAWLPGVMNTEAFFGQGTRLTVV.

The gene calls are TRBV27 and TRBJ2-6, with D hard to call. Between the trimmed V and J ends, which lost 5 bases and 0 bases, there was a span of 8 bases. Germline loops: CDR1 MNHEY, CDR2 SMNVEV (reference sequence). The CDR3 sequence is 15 residues long. CDR3 nucleotide sequence: TGTGCCAGCAGTCAACTCAACTCTGGGGCCAACGTCCTGACTTTC. Protein product: CASSQLNSGANVLTF.

The chain has TRBV4-1 and TRBJ1-1; D is unresolved. V dropped 4 bases and J dropped 1 base, with 10 bases sitting between them. The CDR3 loop spans 14 amino acids. CDR1 and CDR2 from the germline V gene are MGHRA and YSYEKL. The CDR3, as DNA: TGCGCCAGCAGCCGCCAAACTCAGAACACTGAAGCTTTCTTT. Translating gives CASSRQTQNTEAFF.

The chain couples TRBV29-1 to TRBJ2-3; perhaps TRBD2 as D (5 bases). Per germline, CDR1 SQVTM and CDR2 ANQGSEA. V lost 5 bases to trimming and J lost 2 bases, with 14 bases between them. The CDR3 has 14 residues. The CDR3 region has the DNA TGCAGCGTTTATCGGGGTCAGGACACAGATACGCAGTATTTT. This sequence encodes CSVYRGQDTDTQYF.

J is TRBJ1-1 and V is TRBV6-5, with D perhaps matching TRBD1 (5 bases). This CDR3 has 14 residues. V was pared by 6 bases and J by 3 bases, with 14 bases between. The germline V gene encodes CDR1 MNHEY and CDR2 SVGAGI. The CDR3 is CASRWQGRYTEAFF. The DNA for the CDR3 is TGTGCCAGCAGGTGGCAGGGTCGGTACACTGAAGCTTTCTTT.

The rearrangement uses TRBV19 and TRBJ1-3, with D maybe TRBD1 (5 bases). Trimming cost V 3 bases and J 0 bases, with 12 bases left between them. CDR1 is LNHDA and CDR2 is SQIVND in the germline V gene (reference sequence). CDR3 length: 16 residues. This CDR3 reads CASSIRDSISGNTIYF. The CDR3 region has the DNA TGTGCCAGTAGTATCCGCGACAGTATCTCTGGAAACACCATATATTTT.

This rearrangement joins TRBV19 to TRBJ1-1; tentative D call: TRBD1 (6 bases). Between the trimmed V and J ends, which lost 3 bases and 4 bases, there was a span of 12 bases. Germline CDR1 reads LNHDA; CDR2 reads SQIVND (reference sequence). The CDR3 spans 14 residues. This CDR3 reads CASSIDRLGTEAFF. The CDR3 DNA reads as TGTGCCAGTAGTATTGACAGGCTGGGCACTGAAGCTTTCTTT. The variable domain in full, completed from reference TRBV19 and TRBJ1-1, reads DGGITQSPKYLFRKEGQNVTLSCEQNLNHDAMYWYRQDPGQGLRLIYYSQIVNDFQKGDIAEGYSVSREKKESFPLTVTSAQKNPTAFYLCASSIDRLGTEAFFGQGTRLTVV.

The chain combines TRBV12-3 or TRBV12-4 with TRBJ1-1; D remains unclear. CDR3 length: 12 amino acids. V lost 5 bases, J lost 1 base, and 5 bases lay in between. The CDR3 loop reads CASSQANTEAFF. In nucleotides, the CDR3 is TGTGCCAGCAGTCAGGCGAACACTGAAGCTTTCTTT.

This clone was observed once. This chain links TRBV2 with TRBJ1-5; D gene ambiguous. Germline lookup yields CDR1 SNHLY and CDR2 FYNNEI. CDR3 size: 14 residues. V was pared by 2 bases and J by 10 bases, with 15 bases between. The CDR3 protein is CASSEFTADYPQHF. The CDR3 DNA reads as TGTGCCAGCAGTGAATTTACAGCCGACTATCCCCAGCATTTT. Together with reference TRBV2 and TRBJ1-5, the CDR3 gives the full variable domain: EPEVTQTPSHQVTQMGQEVILRCVPISNHLYFYWYRQILGQKVEFLVSFYNNEISEKSEIFDDQFSVERPDGSNFTLKIRSTKLEDSAMYFCASSEFTADYPQHFGDGTRLSIL.

The genes are TRBV18 and TRBJ2-5, with D possibly TRBD1 on 6 matching bases. CDR1 is KGHSH and CDR2 is LQKENI in the germline V gene. This CDR3 is 17 amino acids long. Deletions cut 1 base from V and 4 bases from J, with 19 bases between. The CDR3 sequence: CASSPRVSGASSETQYF. The CDR3 DNA sequence: TGTGCCAGCTCACCACGCGTCTCAGGGGCATCTTCAGAGACCCAGTACTTC.

V and J are TRBV28 and TRBJ1-3; possibly TRBD1 for D (5 bases). Trimming left V 8 bases short and J 0 bases short, with 11 bases between. The CDR3 has 14 amino acids. Germline V lookup: CDR1 MDHEN, CDR2 SYDVKM. For the CDR3, the DNA is TGTGCCAGCTCCCGACAGAACTCTGGAAACACCATATATTTT. Its protein is CASSRQNSGNTIYF.

The rearrangement uses TRBV7-3 and TRBJ2-5; TRBD1 aligns across 8 bases. CDR1 and CDR2 (germline): SGHTA, FQGTGA. The CDR3 has 14 residues. V shed 5 bases and J 2 bases; nucleotides not matched to a gene: 4. CDR3 bases: TGTGCCAGCAGCCCGCGACAGGGGCAAGAGACCCAGTACTTC. Residues: CASSPRQGQETQYF.

The chain recombines TRBV7-9 with TRBJ1-4, with D perhaps matching TRBD1 (6 bases). CDR1 is SEHNR, CDR2 FQNEAQ, per germline (reference sequence). This CDR3 spans 15 amino acids. V lost 7 bases to trimming and J lost 4 bases, with 16 bases between them. This chain's CDR3 is CASTAGADSNEKLFF. Written as DNA, the CDR3 is TGTGCCAGCACCGCGGGGGCCGACAGTAATGAAAAACTGTTTTTT.

The rearrangement uses TRBV12-3 or TRBV12-4 and TRBJ1-2; D gene ambiguous. CDR3 length equals 13 residues. V was shortened by 3 bases and J by 8 bases, with 13 bases between the two germline ends. This chain's CDR3 is CASSLVAGPGYTF. In nucleotides, the CDR3 is TGTGCCAGCAGTTTGGTCGCAGGCCCGGGCTACACCTTC.

The chain combines TRBV30 with TRBJ2-5; 8 nucleotides match TRBD2. The trim removed 1 base at V and 7 bases at J, leaving 8 bases unmatched. From germline, CDR1 is GTSNPN and CDR2 SVGIG (reference sequence). This CDR3 has 14 residues. The CDR3 nucleotides are TGTGCCTGGAGTGGGGCGGGGGGTCCAGGGACCCAGTACTTC. It yields the protein CAWSGAGGPGTQYF.

The chain links TRBV7-2 to TRBJ1-1, with a possible D match to TRBD1 (6 bases). Germline V CDR1 and CDR2: SGHTA, FQGNSA. V gave up 6 bases and J gave up 1 base, with 15 bases separating them. This CDR3 spans 15 amino acids. CDR3 protein: CASREAGHGNTEAFF. Written as DNA, the CDR3 is TGTGCCAGCAGAGAAGCGGGACACGGGAACACTGAAGCTTTCTTT.

The CDR3 region has the DNA TGTGCCAGCAAGGAGAGGAGGTTGGGTCAGCCCCAGCATTTT. It yields the protein CASKERRLGQPQHF. The chain carries TRBV27 and TRBJ1-5; D gene unclear. Germline CDR1 and CDR2: MNHEY and SMNVEV (reference sequence). CDR3 length: 14 amino acids. Trimming removed 7 bases from V and 6 bases from J, with 16 bases in between.